Ten or more counts support the clone carrying this T cell receptor beta chain. Germline values: CDR1 SGHDN, CDR2 FVKESK. This CDR3 has 14 amino acids. Germline trimming cut 3 bases from V and 4 bases from J; bases unmatched to any gene: 0. TCRdb reanalysed the 5' RACE reads using MiXCR and keeps one entry per CDR3 protein. Here the sample spans some 35,000 distinct CDR3 sequences, 3.9% being singletons. These data belong to a study of early T cells in non-severe SARS-CoV-2 infection. The receptor's source is an adult who was a healthcare worker with PCR-confirmed SARS-CoV-2 infection or an uninfected control (not recorded which). The chain recombines TRBV14 with TRBJ1-6; 7 bases agree with TRBD1. The sequenced material came from whole blood. The CDR3 is CASSQGQYNSPLHF. The CDR3 DNA sequence: TGTGCCAGCAGCCAGGGACAGTATAATTCACCCCTCCACTTT.